The 25 T cell receptor beta chains below come from one sample, sequenced in a study of beta chain features in type 1 diabetes. Broader study findings: Moderate yet significant TCRB CDR3 shortening was seen in Type 1 diabetes patients in all four CD4+ subsets.

Reverse transcription of all isolated RNA meant that expressed TCRB transcripts were sequenced. The repertoire was sequenced with immunoSEQ multiplex PCR; TCRdb's copy has only in-frame clones and lacks some. The sample consists of about 160,000 clones, 10% of them appearing once. The antigens these receptors bind are not known. The sample taken for sequencing was central memory CD4+ T cells from blood. These receptors came from a man aged 30 to 39 with type 1 diabetes.

This clone was counted a few times. The CDR3 DNA follows: TGCAGCGTTGGGACAGGGCTAGCGGGAGATGCAGATACGCAGTATTTT. Its protein is CSVGTGLAGDADTQYF. The chain employs TRBV29-1 and TRBJ2-3; 10 bases are a match to TRBD2. The CDR3 runs 16 residues. V shed 4 bases, J shed 4 bases, and the junction held 11 bases outside the gene matches. From germline, CDR1 is SQVTM and CDR2 ANQGSEA.

This rearrangement joins TRBV18 to TRBJ1-1; 7 bases align to TRBD1. From germline, CDR1 is KGHSH and CDR2 LQKENI. The CDR3 consists of 13 residues. V lost 5 bases to trimming and J lost 5 bases; unmatched junction nucleotides: 5. The CDR3, as DNA: TGTGCCAGCTCAAGCGACAGGGAAACTGAAGCTTTCTTT. Its translation is CASSSDRETEAFF.

The chain carries TRBV18 and TRBJ2-5; D gene unclear. This CDR3 contains 14 residues. From germline, CDR1 is KGHSH and CDR2 LQKENI. V dropped 1 base and J dropped 2 bases, with 8 bases sitting between them. CDR3: CASSPRLGQETQYF. In nucleotides, the CDR3 is TGTGCCAGCTCACCACGACTGGGTCAAGAGACCCAGTACTTC.

There are a few counts of this clone. This chain joins TRBV5-4 and TRBJ2-6, with a possible D match to TRBD1 (5 bases). Germline V gene data show CDR1 as SGHNT and CDR2 as YYREEE (reference sequence). V lost 2 bases, J lost 2 bases, and 8 bases lay in between. The CDR3 runs to 15 residues. The CDR3 coding sequence is TGTGCCAGCAGCTTTCAGGGAACTGGGGCCAACGTCCTGACTTTC. Its protein is CASSFQGTGANVLTF.

Remarks on this clone: At the DNA level, this CDR3 is encoded by other sequences in the same sample as well. V is TRBV11-2 and J is TRBJ2-7, with D unclear. The V end was cut by 1 base, the J end by 1 base, with 8 bases between. The CDR3 has 14 amino acids. Per the germline V gene, CDR1 is SGHAT and CDR2 is FQNNGV. As DNA, the CDR3 is TGTGCCAGCAGCTTAGGGTACTCTTCCTACGAGCAGTACTTC. Translated: CASSLGYSSYEQYF.

A few counts support this clone. The gene calls are TRBV14 and TRBJ1-5; D not certain. CDR1 and CDR2 from the germline V gene are SGHDN and FVKESK. Trimming stripped 3 bases from V and 6 bases from J, with 9 bases between. CDR3 length: 13 amino acids. The CDR3 loop is CASSQSYGQPQHF. CDR3 DNA: TGTGCCAGCAGCCAGAGTTATGGTCAGCCCCAGCATTTT.

J is TRBJ2-7 and V is TRBV4-2, with TRBD2 matching 8 bases. Germline V CDR1 and CDR2: LGHNA, YNFKEQ. CDR3 length: 15 residues. The V and J ends lost 1 base and 3 bases, in that order; junction bases with no gene match: 5. The CDR3 spells CASSQGRSGSYEQYF. The CDR3, as DNA: TGTGCCAGCAGCCAAGGCCGCAGCGGGAGCTACGAGCAGTACTTC.

The V call is TRBV28, the J call TRBJ1-2, with TRBD1 as a possible D gene (5 bases). V gave up 4 bases and J gave up 8 bases, with 14 bases separating them. CDR3 length equals 13 residues. In germline, CDR1 is MDHEN, CDR2 SYDVKM. The CDR3 nucleotides are TGTGCCAGCAGTTCCCCCCAGGGATTAGGCTACACCTTC. Encoded protein: CASSSPQGLGYTF.

This clone came up once. V usage is TRBV2 and J usage is TRBJ1-5; D gene unclear. The CDR3 contains 15 residues. V lost 2 bases and J lost 1, with 9 bases in between. Looked up from germline, CDR1 is SNHLY and CDR2 is FYNNEI. This CDR3 reads CASSETQWSNQPQHF. The CDR3 DNA follows: TGTGCCAGCAGTGAAACCCAGTGGAGCAATCAGCCCCAGCATTTT.

This chain uses TRBV30 with TRBJ2-5; perhaps TRBD2 as D (5 bases). The CDR3 runs 16 residues. The V end lost 4 bases, the J end lost 4 bases, and 22 bases lay between the germline ends. Germline CDR1 is GTSNPN and CDR2 is SVGIG (reference sequence). CDR3 residues: CAWIFLGLALPETQYF. CDR3 DNA: TGTGCCTGGATTTTCCTCGGGCTAGCTCTCCCAGAGACCCAGTACTTC.

This clone was counted between two and nine times. The V gene is TRBV28, the J gene TRBJ1-2, with no clear D. V was clipped by 5 bases and J by 1 base, with 5 bases between them. This CDR3 contains 12 residues. Germline CDR1 MDHEN, CDR2 SYDVKM. The CDR3 loop reads CASSPVNYGYTF. The CDR3 DNA follows: TGTGCCAGCAGTCCCGTTAACTATGGCTACACCTTC.

The J gene is TRBJ1-1, the V gene TRBV20-1; unclear D gene. Germline V gene sequence: CDR1 DFQATT, CDR2 SNEGSKA (reference sequence). The V gene lost 2 bases and the J gene lost 7 bases, with 5 bases spanning the gap. CDR3 length: 10 residues. CDR3 nucleotide sequence: TGCAGTGCTAGAATCGTTGAAGCTTTCTTT. It specifies CSARIVEAFF.

This clone was counted only a few times. The J gene is TRBJ2-1, the V gene TRBV28, with 8 bases identical to TRBD1. Germline CDR1 reads MDHEN; CDR2 reads SYDVKM. The trim removed 2 bases at V and 10 bases at J, leaving 7 bases unmatched. This CDR3 spans 14 amino acids. DNA of the CDR3: TGTGCCAGCAGTTTACGGACAGGGCCGGGCGAGCAGTTCTTC. Its translation: CASSLRTGPGEQFF.

This clone was recorded a few times. V and J are TRBV29-1 and TRBJ1-1; 7 bases match TRBD1. The CDR3 extends over 13 amino acids. The trim removed 7 bases at V and 5 bases at J, leaving 10 bases unmatched. The germline V gene has CDR1 SQVTM and CDR2 ANQGSEA. CDR3 DNA: TGCAGCGCCTCTACAGGGGTGGAAACTGAAGCTTTCTTT. Translation gives CSASTGVETEAFF.

This clone was recorded once. The chain links TRBV5-1 to TRBJ2-5; the D gene is possibly TRBD1 (5 bases). The length of the CDR3 is 13 residues. Germline V lookup: CDR1 SGHRS, CDR2 YFSETQ. The V end was cut by 4 bases, the J end by 4 bases, with 11 bases between. For the CDR3, the DNA is TGCGCCAGCAGCCAAGACAGTAGAGAGACCCAGTACTTC. Its protein is CASSQDSRETQYF.

This clone occurred a few times. The chain has TRBV4-3 and TRBJ1-5; the D gene is possibly TRBD1 (6 bases). Germline assignment: CDR1 LGHNA and CDR2 YSLEER. Trimming took off 0 bases at V and 5 bases at J, with 8 bases between the two ends. The CDR3 length is 14 residues. The CDR3, as DNA: TGCGCCAGCAGCCAAGAGGCAGGGGATCAGCCCCAGCATTTT. Translating gives CASSQEAGDQPQHF.

The CDR3: CASSPSGLLITEAFF. Written as DNA, the CDR3 is TGTGCCAGCAGTCCCTCGGGACTTTTGATCACTGAAGCTTTCTTT. The chain links TRBV28 to TRBJ1-1, with a tentative D call TRBD1 (5 bases). Germline V gene sequence: CDR1 MDHEN, CDR2 SYDVKM. Trimming removed 5 bases from V and 4 bases from J, with 17 bases in between. This CDR3 contains 15 residues.

The chain recombines TRBV6-5 with TRBJ1-2; possible D gene TRBD1, 6 bases. The V and J ends lost 2 bases and 4 bases respectively, with 17 bases between them. The CDR3 has 16 residues. Germline loops: CDR1 MNHEY, CDR2 SVGAGI. The CDR3 region is CASSYDSGQGSYGYTF. The CDR3 bases are TGTGCCAGCAGTTACGATTCGGGACAAGGAAGCTATGGCTACACCTTC.

As for this clone: Other DNA sequences from this sample encode an identical CDR3 as well. V is TRBV6-5 and J is TRBJ1-1; possibly TRBD1 for D (5 bases). Germline assignment: CDR1 MNHEY and CDR2 SVGAGI. The CDR3 consists of 15 residues. V was cut by 0 bases and J by 3 bases, with 11 bases left in between. The CDR3 DNA reads as TGTGCCAGCAGTTACTCGAGGACGGGGGACACTGAAGCTTTCTTT. This encodes CASSYSRTGDTEAFF.

The chain couples TRBV20-1 to TRBJ1-2; possible D gene TRBD1, 5 bases. The CDR3 is made up of 11 amino acids. The germline V gene encodes CDR1 DFQATT and CDR2 SNEGSKA (reference sequence). The V end was cut by 3 bases, the J end by 8 bases, with 10 bases between. CDR3 residues: CSASPGEGYTF. The CDR3 nucleotides read TGCAGTGCTAGTCCGGGGGAAGGCTACACCTTC.

This clone was seen more than once but under ten times. This sequence joins TRBV19 and TRBJ2-5; D is unclear. There are 13 residues in the CDR3. Per the germline V gene, CDR1 is LNHDA and CDR2 is SQIVND (reference sequence). Trimming removed 4 bases from V and 2 bases from J, with 8 bases in between. CDR3 bases: TGTGCCAGTAGTAAGCAAGAGCAAGAGACCCAGTACTTC. Residues: CASSKQEQETQYF.

This clone was picked up a small number of times. This sequence joins TRBV14 and TRBJ2-3; D remains unclear. Germline CDR1 SGHDN, CDR2 FVKESK. This CDR3 has 14 amino acids. V was shortened by 4 bases and J by 2 bases, with 10 bases between the two germline ends. CDR3 protein: CASSPTDTTDTQYF. The CDR3 nucleotides are TGTGCCAGCAGCCCTACAGACACCACAGATACGCAGTATTTT.

The chain is built from TRBV23-1 and TRBJ2-2; no clear D. TRBV23-1 has ORF status, its function being uncertain. V lost 3 bases and J lost 0, with 14 bases in between. The CDR3 spans 17 residues. CDR3 sequence reads: CASSHVSCFPNTGELFF. Written as DNA, the CDR3 is TGCGCCAGCAGTCATGTTTCGTGTTTCCCGAACACCGGGGAGCTGTTTTTT.

This clone was counted between two and nine times. The chain is built from TRBV19 and TRBJ2-7; 8 bases are a match to TRBD1. Germline CDR1 and CDR2: LNHDA and SQIVND (reference sequence). The junction had 4 bases not matched to a gene; V was cut back by 8 bases and J by 1 base. The CDR3 consists of 13 residues. The chain's CDR3 is CASGQGESYEQYF. The CDR3 region has the DNA TGTGCCAGTGGACAGGGAGAATCCTACGAGCAGTACTTC.

CDR3 region: CASSSTSGSPEQYF. The CDR3 DNA reads TGCGCCAGCAGCTCCACTAGCGGGAGCCCCGAGCAGTACTTC. The chain joins TRBV5-1 to TRBJ2-7, with TRBD2 identical over 11 bases. The V gene's germline CDR1 is SGHRS and CDR2 YFSETQ. The CDR3 loop spans 14 amino acids. After removal of 3 bases from V and 6 bases from J, the junction contained 5 bases not matched to a gene.